This T cell receptor (beta chain) was sequenced during a study of graft-versus-host responses after intestinal transplantation. Study context: Uniformly, recipients were administered anti-thymocyte globulin induction with subsequent tacrolimus and steroids for approximately three years. Overall study results and limits: Levels of circulating GvH clones at their peak were associated with early post-transplant HvG declines. Recipient bone marrow held GvH clones, some seen earlier in ileum or blood.

Sequencing used immunoSEQ multiplex PCR; TCRdb keeps in-frame clones, though not all of them. The sample comprises 120,000 or so clones, roughly 95% of which are singletons, and approximately 0.49% rests with the top ten. In the case of this clone: Its specificity is not known.

The CDR3 has 15 residues. Germline loops: CDR1 SGDLS, CDR2 YYNGEE. Trimming took off 5 bases at V and 4 bases at J, with 18 bases between the two ends. The source was unstimulated CD8+ T cells sorted from spleen or lymph node cells, collected before intestinal transplant. The clonotype originates from a human donor who received an intestinal transplant. This rearrangement joins TRBV9 to TRBJ1-2, with no clear D. The CDR3 nucleotides read TGTGCCAGCAGGGGCTCGGGCAGCCGAGTCTATGGCTACACCTTC. This sequence encodes CASRGSGSRVYGYTF.